The rows below give T cell receptor beta chains drawn from one sample of a study of blood T cell repertoires in COVID-19. Clones were sequenced by immunoSEQ multiplex PCR, and TCRdb holds only the in-frame ones, with some missing. The sample carries about 150,000 clones, approximately 90% recorded once. The sample comprised peripheral blood. These receptors all stem from a man aged 50 to 59 who had recovered from COVID-19. Both conserved end residues are part of each CDR3. A D gene is named only where the DNA matches it firmly. Rows may omit the clone size; those that give it use once, few, many or a size class.

cdr3_nt	cdr3_aa	clone_size	v_call	j_call	d_call
TGTGCCAGCAGCTTATTCCCGGGATACACCGGGGAGCTGTTTTTT	CASSLFPGYTGELFF	.	TRBV7-2	TRBJ2-2	.
TGTGCCACCAGTGCGCGGCGGGCATCTTCTTTCATAGTGGCCGGGGAGCTGTTTTTT	CATSARRASSFIVAGELFF	.	TRBV24-1	TRBJ2-2	.
TGTGCCAGCAGTCGGGGATCGTGGGGACAGCCCCAGCATTTT	CASSRGSWGQPQHF	.	TRBV25-1	TRBJ1-5	.
TGTGCCAGTAGTATTAGCAAAGCTGCCTACAATGAGCAGTTCTTC	CASSISKAAYNEQFF	.	TRBV19	TRBJ2-1	.
TGTGCCAGCAGCTTTTACCTCCTAAACAATGAGCAGTTCTTC	CASSFYLLNNEQFF	.	TRBV11-2	TRBJ2-1	.
TGTGCCAGCAGTGAAGGGGGCTCGGGTGGCTACACCTTC	CASSEGGSGGYTF	.	TRBV2	TRBJ1-2	.
TGTGCCAGCAGCCTAGTGGGTAGTCCCACAGATACGCAGTATTTT	CASSLVGSPTDTQYF	.	TRBV5-4	TRBJ2-3	.
TGCGCCAGCAGCCCCACCCTATGGGACAGGGGTTATGGCTACACCTTC	CASSPTLWDRGYGYTF	.	TRBV4-3	TRBJ1-2	TRBD1
TGCGCCAGCAGTGAGTATCCAGCGGGGGGACGTGAGCAGTTCTTC	CASSEYPAGGREQFF	.	TRBV10-1	TRBJ2-1	TRBD2
TGTGCCAGTAGTGGACCCGGGACACTGAACACTGAAGCTTTCTTT	CASSGPGTLNTEAFF	.	TRBV19	TRBJ1-1	.
TGCGCCAGCAGCCAAGTAGGGGGAAACAAAAACATTCAGTACTTC	CASSQVGGNKNIQYF	.	TRBV4-3	TRBJ2-4	.
TGCGCCAGCAGCCAAGAATCCCCGGGACTAGCGGGGCTGACCGGGGAGCTGTTTTTT	CASSQESPGLAGLTGELFF	.	TRBV4-3	TRBJ2-2	TRBD2
TGCGCCAGCAGCCAGGGAGCGGAGTACCAAGAGACCCAGTACTTC	CASSQGAEYQETQYF	.	TRBV4-3	TRBJ2-5	.
TGTGCCAGCAGTGATGGCGGGAGCCCCAATGAGCAGTTCTTC	CASSDGGSPNEQFF	.	TRBV2	TRBJ2-1	TRBD2
TGTGCCAGCAGCTTGGAAGGGGCTAATGAAAAACTGTTTTTT	CASSLEGANEKLFF	once	TRBV5-4	TRBJ1-4	.
TGTGCCAGTAGTCACTGGGACAGGGGAGGGGGACATCAGCCCCAGCATTTT	CASSHWDRGGGHQPQHF	.	TRBV19	TRBJ1-5	TRBD1
TGTGCCAGCAGCGCGACAGGGATGAACACTGAAGCTTTCTTT	CASSATGMNTEAFF	.	TRBV9	TRBJ1-1	TRBD1
TGTGCCAGCTCCCGGGACTACTCCTACGAGCAGTACTTC	CASSRDYSYEQYF	.	TRBV5-4	TRBJ2-7	TRBD2
TGTGCCATCAGTGAGTCCTCTGGGCAGGGGGTGCAGTACTTC	CAISESSGQGVQYF	once	TRBV10-3	TRBJ2-7	TRBD1
TGTGCCAGCAGCTTGGCGGGACAGGGTTCGGAGACCCAGTACTTC	CASSLAGQGSETQYF	.	TRBV5-8	TRBJ2-5	TRBD1
TGTGCCAGCAGCGGGGACAGGGGGTCGCGCGATACGCAGTATTTT	CASSGDRGSRDTQYF	.	TRBV13	TRBJ2-3	TRBD1
TGCGCCAGCAGCTTGCCGTCCGGGACAGGGGGCTGGGATACGCAGTATTTT	CASSLPSGTGGWDTQYF	.	TRBV5-1	TRBJ2-3	TRBD1
TGTGCCAGTAGTATAGGACAGGGTAGGAATCAGCCCCAGCATTTT	CASSIGQGRNQPQHF	.	TRBV19	TRBJ1-5	TRBD1
TGTGCCAGCAGTTTATACGGGGGGAGCTCCTACGAGCAGTACTTC	CASSLYGGSSYEQYF	.	TRBV27	TRBJ2-7	TRBD2
TGTGCCACCAGTGACCCTAGGACTAGCGGGGGCCCTCCTGGGACCCAGTACTTC	CATSDPRTSGGPPGTQYF	.	TRBV24-1	TRBJ2-5	TRBD2
TGTGCCAGCAGCGGCGGGCAGCGGGTGGTCCCTCCAGGCGAGCAGTACTTC	CASSGGQRVVPPGEQYF	.	TRBV5-8	TRBJ2-7	.
TGCGCCAGCAGCTTGGAAGGGGGCAGTGATAATTCACCCCTCCACTTT	CASSLEGGSDNSPLHF	.	TRBV5-1	TRBJ1-6	TRBD1
TGTGCCAGCACCCAAGCGGGGCAGAACAATGAGCAGTTCTTC	CASTQAGQNNEQFF	once	TRBV6-5	TRBJ2-1	TRBD2